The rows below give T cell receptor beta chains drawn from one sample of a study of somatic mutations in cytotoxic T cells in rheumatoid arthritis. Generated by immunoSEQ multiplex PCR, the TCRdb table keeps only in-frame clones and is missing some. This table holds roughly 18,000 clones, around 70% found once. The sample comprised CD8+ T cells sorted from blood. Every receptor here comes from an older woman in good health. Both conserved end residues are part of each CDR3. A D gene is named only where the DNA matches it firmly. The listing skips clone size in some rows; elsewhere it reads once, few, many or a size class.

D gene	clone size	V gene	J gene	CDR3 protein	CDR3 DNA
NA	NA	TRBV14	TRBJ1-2	CASSQEMSGRTGLGYTF	TGTGCCAGCAGCCAAGAGATGTCAGGGCGAACCGGTTTGGGCTACACCTTC
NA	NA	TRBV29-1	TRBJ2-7	CSVEASGSGYEQYF	TGCAGCGTTGAGGCATCAGGGAGCGGCTACGAGCAGTACTTC
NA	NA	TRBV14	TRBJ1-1	CASSQPIRGWGPTEAFF	TGTGCCAGCAGCCAACCAATCCGGGGGTGGGGTCCCACTGAAGCTTTCTTT
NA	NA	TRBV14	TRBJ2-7	CASSQRRGSYEQYF	TGTGCCAGCAGCCAACGGCGGGGTTCCTACGAGCAGTACTTC
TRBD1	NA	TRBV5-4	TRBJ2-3	CASSTGVSTDTQYF	TGTGCCAGCAGTACAGGGGTCAGCACAGATACGCAGTATTTT
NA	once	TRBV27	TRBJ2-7	CASSFAQGSSYEQYF	TGTGCCAGCAGTTTTGCGCAGGGGTCCTCCTACGAGCAGTACTTC
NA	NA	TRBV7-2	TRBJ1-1	CASRDRENTEAFF	TGTGCCAGCAGGGACCGGGAGAACACTGAAGCTTTCTTT
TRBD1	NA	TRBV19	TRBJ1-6	CASSIRTSKDRGLFRNSPLHF	TGTGCCAGTAGTATCCGAACTTCAAAGGACAGGGGCCTCTTTAGGAATTCACCCCTCCACTTT
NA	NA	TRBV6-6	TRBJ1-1	CASSQGFTEAFF	TGTGCCAGCAGCCAGGGGTTTACTGAAGCTTTCTTT
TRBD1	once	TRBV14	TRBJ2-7	CASSRGQGPFYEQYF	TGTGCCAGCAGCCGTGGACAGGGGCCCTTCTACGAGCAGTACTTC
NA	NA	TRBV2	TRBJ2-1	CASREGGLSSYNEQFF	TGTGCCAGCAGGGAGGGGGGATTGAGCTCCTACAATGAGCAGTTCTTC
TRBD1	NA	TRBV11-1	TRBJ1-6	CASSFLRQGGNSPLHF	TGTGCCAGCAGCTTCCTGCGACAGGGCGGTAATTCACCCCTCCACTTT
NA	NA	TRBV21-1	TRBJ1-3	CASSGSGLGNTIYF	TGTGCCAGCTCGGGGTCAGGGCTCGGAAACACCATATATTTT
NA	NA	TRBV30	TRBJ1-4	CAWSVTPSLREKLFF	TGTGCCTGGAGTGTAACGCCCTCACTTCGGGAAAAACTGTTTTTT
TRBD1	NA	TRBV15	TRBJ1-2	CATSQDRVGSYGYTF	TGTGCCACCAGCCAGGACAGGGTTGGAAGCTATGGCTACACCTTC
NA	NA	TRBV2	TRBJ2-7	CASSEARDVEGEDEQYF	TGTGCCAGCAGTGAAGCGCGGGATGTCGAGGGGGAAGACGAGCAGTACTTC
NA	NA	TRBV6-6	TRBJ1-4	CASSFTSTNEKLFF	TGTGCCAGCAGCTTCACATCAACTAATGAAAAACTGTTTTTT
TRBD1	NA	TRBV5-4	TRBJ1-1	CASSLSRGKGKTEAFF	TGTGCCAGCAGCTTGAGCAGGGGGAAGGGGAAAACTGAAGCTTTCTTT
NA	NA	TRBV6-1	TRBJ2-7	CASREHRKSSYEQYF	TGTGCCAGCAGGGAACACAGGAAAAGCTCCTACGAGCAGTACTTC
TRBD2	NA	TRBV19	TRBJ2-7	CASSRVAGDEQYF	TGTGCCAGTAGTAGAGTAGCGGGAGACGAGCAGTACTTC
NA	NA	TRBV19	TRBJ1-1	CASIPSTGTNTEAFF	TGTGCCAGTATCCCCTCTACTGGGACGAACACTGAAGCTTTCTTT
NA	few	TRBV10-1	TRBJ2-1	CASSSGTRNEQFF	TGCGCCAGCAGCTCAGGGACAAGAAATGAGCAGTTCTTC
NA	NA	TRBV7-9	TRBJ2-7	CASRSQGHEQYF	TGTGCCAGCAGATCTCAGGGCCACGAGCAGTACTTC